The T cell receptor (beta chain) under discussion was sequenced for a study of blood T cell repertoires in COVID-19. TCRdb's copy holds only in-frame clones and misses some; the assay was immunoSEQ multiplex PCR. The table records about 300,000 clones, roughly 80% of them present only once. The CDR3 totals 15 residues. Trimming shortened V by 6 bases and J by 0 bases, and 13 bases separated the two germline ends. The V gene's germline CDR1 is SGHRS and CDR2 YFSETQ. The sequence was collected from a human donor with COVID-19, enrolled during active disease. The donor label of this sample is uncertain. Sequencing input: peripheral blood. The gene calls are TRBV5-1 and TRBJ2-1; D unclear. CDR3 residues: CASTIASHSYNEQFF. The CDR3 bases are TGCGCCAGCACAATTGCAAGCCACTCCTACAATGAGCAGTTCTTC.